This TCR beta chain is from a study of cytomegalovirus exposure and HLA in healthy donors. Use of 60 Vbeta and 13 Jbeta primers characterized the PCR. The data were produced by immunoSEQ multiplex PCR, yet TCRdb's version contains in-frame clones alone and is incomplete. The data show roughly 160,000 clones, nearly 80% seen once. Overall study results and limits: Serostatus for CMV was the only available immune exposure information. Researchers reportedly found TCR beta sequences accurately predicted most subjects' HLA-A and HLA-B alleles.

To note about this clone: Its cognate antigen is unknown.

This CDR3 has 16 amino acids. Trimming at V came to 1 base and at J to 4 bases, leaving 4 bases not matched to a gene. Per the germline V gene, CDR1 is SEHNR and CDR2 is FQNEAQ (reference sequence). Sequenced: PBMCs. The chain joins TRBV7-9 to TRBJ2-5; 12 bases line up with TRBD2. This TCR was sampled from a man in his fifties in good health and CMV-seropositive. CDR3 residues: CASSLEASGGAETQYF. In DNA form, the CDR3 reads TGTGCCAGCAGCTTAGAGGCTAGCGGGGGGGCAGAGACCCAGTACTTC.